This T cell receptor beta chain was identified in a study of chemoradiotherapy in HPV16-positive cancers. TCRdb's copy holds only in-frame clones and misses some; the assay was immunoSEQ multiplex PCR. The sample lists about 22,000 clones, 92% occurring once. V dropped 11 bases and J dropped 0; count of bases not matched to a gene: 6. The germline CDR1 and CDR2 sequences are MNHNS and SASEGT. CDR3 size: 14 residues. The chain is built from TRBV6-1 and TRBJ2-3, with TRBD2 matching over 9 bases. The sequence derives from a human donor with HPV-associated anogenital cancer. The material was blood, obtained from a patient who underwent chemoradiotherapy. Here the CDR3 DNA reads TGTGCCGGTAAGCGGGAGGCAAGCACAGATACGCAGTATTTT. Amino acids: CAGKREASTDTQYF.